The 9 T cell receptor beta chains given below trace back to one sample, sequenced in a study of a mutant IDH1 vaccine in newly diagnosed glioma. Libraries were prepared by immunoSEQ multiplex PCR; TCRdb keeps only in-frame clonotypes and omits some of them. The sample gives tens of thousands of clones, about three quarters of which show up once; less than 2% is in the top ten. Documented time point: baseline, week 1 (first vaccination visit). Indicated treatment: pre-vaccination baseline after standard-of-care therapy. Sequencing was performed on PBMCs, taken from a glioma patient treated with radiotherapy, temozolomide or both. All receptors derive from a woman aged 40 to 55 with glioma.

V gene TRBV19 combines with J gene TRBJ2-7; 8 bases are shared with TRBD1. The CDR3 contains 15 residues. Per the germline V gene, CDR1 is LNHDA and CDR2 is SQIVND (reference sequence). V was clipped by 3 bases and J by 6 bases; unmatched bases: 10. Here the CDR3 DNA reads TGTGCCAGTAGTATGAGGACAGGGATCATCTCCGAGCAGTACTTC. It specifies CASSMRTGIISEQYF.

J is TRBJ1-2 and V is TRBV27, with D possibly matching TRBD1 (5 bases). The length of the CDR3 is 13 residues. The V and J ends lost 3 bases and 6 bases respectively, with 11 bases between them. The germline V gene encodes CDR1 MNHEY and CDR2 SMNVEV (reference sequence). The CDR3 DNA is TGTGCCAGCAGTTTTCAGGGATGGGATGGCTACACCTTC. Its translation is CASSFQGWDGYTF.

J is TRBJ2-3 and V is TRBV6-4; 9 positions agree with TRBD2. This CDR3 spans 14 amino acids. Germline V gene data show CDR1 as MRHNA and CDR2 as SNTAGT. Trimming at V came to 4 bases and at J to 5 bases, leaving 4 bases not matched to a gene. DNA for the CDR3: TGTGCCAGCAGTGGAAGCGGGGGGAGAGATACGCAGTATTTT. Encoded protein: CASSGSGGRDTQYF.

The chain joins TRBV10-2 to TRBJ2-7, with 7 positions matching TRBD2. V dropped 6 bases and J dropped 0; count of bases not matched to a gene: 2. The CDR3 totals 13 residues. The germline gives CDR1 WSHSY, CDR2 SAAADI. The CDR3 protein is CASRASGSYEQYF. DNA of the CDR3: TGCGCCAGCAGGGCTAGCGGCTCCTACGAGCAGTACTTC.

CDR3 amino acids: CASSIPPRQPQHF. The CDR3 DNA reads TGTGCCAGCAGCATACCTCCAAGGCAGCCCCAGCATTTT. J is TRBJ1-5 and V is TRBV28; D uncertain. This CDR3 comprises 13 residues. V was clipped by 6 bases and J by 7 bases, with 13 bases between them. Per germline, CDR1 MDHEN and CDR2 SYDVKM.

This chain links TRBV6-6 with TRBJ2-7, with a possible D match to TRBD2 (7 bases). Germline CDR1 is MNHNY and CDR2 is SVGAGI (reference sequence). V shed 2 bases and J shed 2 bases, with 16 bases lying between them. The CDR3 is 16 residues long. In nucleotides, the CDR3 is TGTGCCAGCAGTTACCCCCTCGGGGGGCCAGCCTACGAGCAGTACTTC. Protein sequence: CASSYPLGGPAYEQYF.

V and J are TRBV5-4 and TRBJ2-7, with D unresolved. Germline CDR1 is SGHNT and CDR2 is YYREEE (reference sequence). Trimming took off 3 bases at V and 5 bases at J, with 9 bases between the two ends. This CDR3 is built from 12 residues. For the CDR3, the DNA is TGTGCCAGCAGCTCGACCCCTAACGAGCAGTACTTC. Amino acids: CASSSTPNEQYF. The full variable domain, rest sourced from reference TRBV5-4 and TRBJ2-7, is ETGVTQSPTHLIKTRGQQVTLRCSSQSGHNTVSWYQQALGQGPQFIFQYYREEENGRGNFPPRFSGLQFPNYSSELNVNALELDDSALYLCASSSTPNEQYFGPGTRLTVT.

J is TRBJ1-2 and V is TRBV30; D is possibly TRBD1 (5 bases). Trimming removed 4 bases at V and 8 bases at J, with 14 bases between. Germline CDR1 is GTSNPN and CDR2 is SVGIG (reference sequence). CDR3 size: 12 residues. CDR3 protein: CAWTSGSYGYTF. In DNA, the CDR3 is TGTGCCTGGACCTCAGGGAGTTACGGCTACACCTTC.

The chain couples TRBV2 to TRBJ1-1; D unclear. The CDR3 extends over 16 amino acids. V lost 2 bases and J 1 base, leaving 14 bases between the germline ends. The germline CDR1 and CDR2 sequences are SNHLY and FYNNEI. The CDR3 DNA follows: TGTGCCAGCAGTGAAAATGACGTCCGGGCGAACACTGAAGCTTTCTTT. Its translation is CASSENDVRANTEAFF. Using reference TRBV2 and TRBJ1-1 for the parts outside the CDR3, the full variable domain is EPEVTQTPSHQVTQMGQEVILRCVPISNHLYFYWYRQILGQKVEFLVSFYNNEISEKSEIFDDQFSVERPDGSNFTLKIRSTKLEDSAMYFCASSENDVRANTEAFFGQGTRLTVV.